These 5 T cell receptor beta chains were all obtained from the same sample, sequenced in a study of blood T cell repertoires in COVID-19. Only in-frame clones appear in the TCRdb table, and some are missing; sequencing was by immunoSEQ multiplex PCR. The repertoire holds around 140,000 clones, with approximately 86% as singletons. Sequenced input: peripheral blood. Every receptor here comes from a man between 65 and 80 years old with acute or convalescent COVID-19.

V and J are TRBV5-1 and TRBJ1-5; D is perhaps TRBD1 (6 bases). Germline V lookup: CDR1 SGHRS, CDR2 YFSETQ. V dropped 4 bases and J dropped 4 bases, with 18 bases sitting between them. This CDR3 is 16 amino acids long. CDR3 coding DNA: TGCGCCAGCAGCCCGGGGGGCCTGCGGGGTAATCAGCCCCAGCATTTT. This translates into CASSPGGLRGNQPQHF.

The chain uses TRBV28 and TRBJ1-5; 10 nucleotides align to TRBD1. With 5 bases clipped from V and 5 bases from J, the junction kept 6 bases outside the gene matches. From germline, CDR1 is MDHEN and CDR2 SYDVKM. CDR3 length equals 15 residues. CDR3 protein: CASSTEGQGHQPQHF. The CDR3 region has the DNA TGTGCCAGCAGTACCGAGGGACAGGGGCATCAGCCCCAGCATTTT.

This rearrangement joins TRBV10-3 to TRBJ1-2; 7 positions match TRBD1. Germline V gives CDR1 ENHRY, CDR2 SYGVKD. V trimming: 0 bases; J trimming: 6 bases; junction bases outside the gene matches: 7. This CDR3 spans 15 amino acids. Here the CDR3 reads CAISESWDRENGYTF. CDR3 coding DNA: TGTGCCATCAGTGAGTCCTGGGACAGAGAGAATGGCTACACCTTC.

The rearrangement uses TRBV19 and TRBJ2-1; a possible D gene is TRBD1 (6 bases). CDR1 and CDR2 (germline): LNHDA, SQIVND (reference sequence). Trimming left V 9 bases short and J 1 base short, with 16 bases between. The CDR3 consists of 15 residues. CDR3 bases: TGTGCCAGCAACCCACAGGGTCTGTCCTACAATGAGCAGTTCTTC. This sequence encodes CASNPQGLSYNEQFF.

V gene TRBV6-5 combines with J gene TRBJ2-7, with 7 nucleotides matching TRBD1. With V trimmed by 6 bases and J by 4 bases, 12 bases remained unmatched. This CDR3 spans 15 amino acids. Germline CDR1 is MNHEY and CDR2 is SVGAGI. The CDR3 bases are TGTGCCAGCAGCTTTTGGCTACAGGGGCCTTACGAGCAGTACTTC. It specifies CASSFWLQGPYEQYF.